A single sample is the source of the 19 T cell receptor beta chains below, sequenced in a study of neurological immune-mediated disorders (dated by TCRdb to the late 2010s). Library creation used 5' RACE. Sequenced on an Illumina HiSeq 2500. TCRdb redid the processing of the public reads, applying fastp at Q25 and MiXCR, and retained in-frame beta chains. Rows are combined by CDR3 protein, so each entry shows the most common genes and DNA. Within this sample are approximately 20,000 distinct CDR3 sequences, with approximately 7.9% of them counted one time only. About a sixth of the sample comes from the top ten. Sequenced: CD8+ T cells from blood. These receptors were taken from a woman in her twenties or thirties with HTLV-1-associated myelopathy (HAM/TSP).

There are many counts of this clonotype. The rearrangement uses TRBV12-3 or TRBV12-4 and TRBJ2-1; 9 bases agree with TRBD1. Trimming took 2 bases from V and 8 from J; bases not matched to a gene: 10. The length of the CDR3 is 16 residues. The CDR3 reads CASSLSLQGAGDEQFF. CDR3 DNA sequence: TGTGCCAGCAGTTTAAGTCTACAGGGGGCGGGCGATGAGCAGTTCTTC.

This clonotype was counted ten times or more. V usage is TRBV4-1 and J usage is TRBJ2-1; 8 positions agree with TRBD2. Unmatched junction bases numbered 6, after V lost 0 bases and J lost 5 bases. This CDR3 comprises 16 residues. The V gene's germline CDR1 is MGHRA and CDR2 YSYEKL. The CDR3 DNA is TGCGCCAGCAGCCAAGATCCCAGCGGGGGTCACAATGAGCAGTTCTTC. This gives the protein CASSQDPSGGHNEQFF.

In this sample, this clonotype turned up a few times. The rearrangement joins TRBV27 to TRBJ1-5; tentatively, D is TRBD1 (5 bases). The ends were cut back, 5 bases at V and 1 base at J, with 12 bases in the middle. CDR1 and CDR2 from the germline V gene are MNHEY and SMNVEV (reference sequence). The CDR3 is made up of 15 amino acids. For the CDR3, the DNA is TGTGCCAGCAGTCCGACCGGGGCGAGCAATCAGCCCCAGCATTTT. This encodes CASSPTGASNQPQHF.

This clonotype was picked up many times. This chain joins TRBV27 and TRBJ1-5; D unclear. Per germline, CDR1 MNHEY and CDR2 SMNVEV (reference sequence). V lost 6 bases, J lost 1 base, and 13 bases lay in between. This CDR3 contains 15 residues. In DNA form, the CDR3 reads TGTGCCAGCAGGCGAGACTCCTGGAGCAATCAGCCCCAGCATTTT. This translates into CASRRDSWSNQPQHF.

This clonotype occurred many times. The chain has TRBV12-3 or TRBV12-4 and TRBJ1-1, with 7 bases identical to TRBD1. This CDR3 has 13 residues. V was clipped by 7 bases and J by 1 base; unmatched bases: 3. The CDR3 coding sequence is TGTGCCAGCACCCGACAGGGGAACACTGAAGCTTTCTTT. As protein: CASTRQGNTEAFF.

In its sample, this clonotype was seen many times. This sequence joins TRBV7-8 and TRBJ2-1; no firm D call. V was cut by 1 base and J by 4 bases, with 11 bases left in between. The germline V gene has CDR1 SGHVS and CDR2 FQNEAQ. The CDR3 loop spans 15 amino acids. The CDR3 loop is CASSLEVKGYNEQFF. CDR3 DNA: TGTGCCAGCAGCTTAGAGGTAAAGGGATACAATGAGCAGTTCTTC.

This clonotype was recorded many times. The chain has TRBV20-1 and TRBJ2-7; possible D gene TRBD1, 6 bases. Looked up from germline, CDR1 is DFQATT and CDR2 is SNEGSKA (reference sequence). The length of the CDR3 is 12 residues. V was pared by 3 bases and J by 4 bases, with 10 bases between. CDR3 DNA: TGCAGTGCTAGTAACAGGGAGTACGAGCAGTACTTC. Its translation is CSASNREYEQYF.

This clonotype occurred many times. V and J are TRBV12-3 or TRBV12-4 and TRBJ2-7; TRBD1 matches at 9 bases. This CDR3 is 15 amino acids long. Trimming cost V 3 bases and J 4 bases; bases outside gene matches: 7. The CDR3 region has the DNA TGTGCCAGCAGTTTCGGGGACAGGGTCACTTACGAGCAGTACTTC. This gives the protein CASSFGDRVTYEQYF.

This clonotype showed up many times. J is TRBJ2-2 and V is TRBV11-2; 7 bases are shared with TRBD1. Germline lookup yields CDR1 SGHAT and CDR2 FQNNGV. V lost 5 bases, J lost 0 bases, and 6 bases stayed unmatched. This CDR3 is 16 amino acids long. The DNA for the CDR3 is TGTGCCAGCAGCGACCCGAGGGGGCCGAACACCGGGGAGCTGTTTTTT. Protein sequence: CASSDPRGPNTGELFF.

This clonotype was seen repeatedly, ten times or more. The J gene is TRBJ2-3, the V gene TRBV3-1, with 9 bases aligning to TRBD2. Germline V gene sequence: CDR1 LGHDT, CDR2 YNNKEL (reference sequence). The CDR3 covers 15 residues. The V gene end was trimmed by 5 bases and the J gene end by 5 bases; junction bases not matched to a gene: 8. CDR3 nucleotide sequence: TGTGCCAGCAGCTCCGGGACTAGCTCGGGAGATACGCAGTATTTT. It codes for CASSSGTSSGDTQYF.

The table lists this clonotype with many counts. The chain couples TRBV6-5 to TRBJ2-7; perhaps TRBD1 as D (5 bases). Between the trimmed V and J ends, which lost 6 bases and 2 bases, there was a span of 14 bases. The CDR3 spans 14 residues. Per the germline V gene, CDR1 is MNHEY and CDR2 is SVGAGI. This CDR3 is CASSSPQGPYEQYF. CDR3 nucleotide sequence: TGTGCCAGCAGCTCCCCTCAGGGCCCCTACGAGCAGTACTTC.

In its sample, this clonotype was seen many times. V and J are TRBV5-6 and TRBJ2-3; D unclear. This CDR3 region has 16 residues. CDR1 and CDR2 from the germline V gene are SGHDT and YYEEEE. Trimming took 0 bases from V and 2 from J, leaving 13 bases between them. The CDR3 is CASSLDLIQHTDTQYF. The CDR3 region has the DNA TGTGCCAGCAGCTTGGACTTAATACAGCACACAGATACGCAGTATTTT.

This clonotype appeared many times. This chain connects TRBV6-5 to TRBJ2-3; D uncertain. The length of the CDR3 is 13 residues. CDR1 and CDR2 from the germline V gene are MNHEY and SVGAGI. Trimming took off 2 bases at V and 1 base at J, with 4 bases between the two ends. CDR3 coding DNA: TGTGCCAGCAGTTACACAGGCACAGATACGCAGTATTTT. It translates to CASSYTGTDTQYF.

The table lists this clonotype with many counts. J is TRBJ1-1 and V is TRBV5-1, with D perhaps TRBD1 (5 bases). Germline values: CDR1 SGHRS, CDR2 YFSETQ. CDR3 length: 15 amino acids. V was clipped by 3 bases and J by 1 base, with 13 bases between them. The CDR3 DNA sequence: TGCGCCAGCAGCTGGGACCCAGGTGGGAACACTGAAGCTTTCTTT. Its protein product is CASSWDPGGNTEAFF.

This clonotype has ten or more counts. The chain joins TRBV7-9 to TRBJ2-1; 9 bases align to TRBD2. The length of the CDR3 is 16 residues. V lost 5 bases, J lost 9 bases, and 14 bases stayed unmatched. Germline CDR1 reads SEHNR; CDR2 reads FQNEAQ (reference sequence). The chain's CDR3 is CASSPSLGLAGIEQFF. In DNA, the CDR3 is TGTGCCAGCAGCCCCTCCTTGGGCCTAGCGGGGATTGAGCAGTTCTTC.

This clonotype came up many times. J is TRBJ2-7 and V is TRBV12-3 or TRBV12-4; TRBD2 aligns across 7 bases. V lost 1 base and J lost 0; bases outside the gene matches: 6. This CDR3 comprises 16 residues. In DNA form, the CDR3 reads TGTGCCAGCAGTTTAGGCCTAGCGGTAACCTCCTACGAGCAGTACTTC. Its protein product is CASSLGLAVTSYEQYF.

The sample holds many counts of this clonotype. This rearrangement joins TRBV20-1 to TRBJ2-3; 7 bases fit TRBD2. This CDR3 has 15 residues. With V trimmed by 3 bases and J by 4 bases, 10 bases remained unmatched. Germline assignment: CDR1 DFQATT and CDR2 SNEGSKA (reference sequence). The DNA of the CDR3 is TGCAGTGCTAGCGCTACTAGCGTCGGCCCAGATACGCAGTATTTT. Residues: CSASATSVGPDTQYF.

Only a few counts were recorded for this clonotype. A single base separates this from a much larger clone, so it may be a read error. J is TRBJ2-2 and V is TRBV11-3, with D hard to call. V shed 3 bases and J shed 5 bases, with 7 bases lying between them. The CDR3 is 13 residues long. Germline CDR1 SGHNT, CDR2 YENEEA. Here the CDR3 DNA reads TGTGCCAGCAGCTTCGAATTGACCGGGGAGCTGTTTTTT. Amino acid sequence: CASSFELTGELFF.

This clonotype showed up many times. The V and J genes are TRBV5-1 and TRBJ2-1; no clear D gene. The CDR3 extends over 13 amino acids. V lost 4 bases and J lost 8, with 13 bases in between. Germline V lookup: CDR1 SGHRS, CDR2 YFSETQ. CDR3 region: CASSLDVRDEQFF. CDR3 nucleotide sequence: TGCGCCAGCAGCCTGGACGTTCGAGATGAGCAGTTCTTC.